The clone carrying this T cell receptor beta chain was counted many times. Its specificity is not known. This specimen belongs to a study of CD8 T cells in ankylosing spondylitis. TCRdb fed the 5' RACE reads into MiXCR, producing one record per CDR3 protein. The sample consists of around 490,000 distinct CDR3 sequences, about 5.7% of them appearing once. The CDR3 length is 14 residues. The V segment lost 7 bases and the J segment 4 bases; nucleotides outside the gene matches: 4. The germline V gene encodes CDR1 MNHEY and CDR2 SMNVEV (reference sequence). Study-level points and caveats: Disease-linked clones reportedly showed significant enrichment in matched ankylosing spondylitis synovial fluid. What seemed typical of ankylosing spondylitis blood was a TCR beta motif built from 7 or 8 highly homologous variants.

The sequence was collected from a male donor with ankylosing spondylitis. The sequenced material came from blood, either unsorted or a sorted T cell fraction (not recorded which). The V call is TRBV27, the J call TRBJ1-6; TRBD1 matches at 7 bases. CDR3 amino acids: CASTGQRYNSPLHF. CDR3 sequence (DNA): TGTGCCAGCACGGGACAGAGATATAATTCACCCCTCCACTTT.